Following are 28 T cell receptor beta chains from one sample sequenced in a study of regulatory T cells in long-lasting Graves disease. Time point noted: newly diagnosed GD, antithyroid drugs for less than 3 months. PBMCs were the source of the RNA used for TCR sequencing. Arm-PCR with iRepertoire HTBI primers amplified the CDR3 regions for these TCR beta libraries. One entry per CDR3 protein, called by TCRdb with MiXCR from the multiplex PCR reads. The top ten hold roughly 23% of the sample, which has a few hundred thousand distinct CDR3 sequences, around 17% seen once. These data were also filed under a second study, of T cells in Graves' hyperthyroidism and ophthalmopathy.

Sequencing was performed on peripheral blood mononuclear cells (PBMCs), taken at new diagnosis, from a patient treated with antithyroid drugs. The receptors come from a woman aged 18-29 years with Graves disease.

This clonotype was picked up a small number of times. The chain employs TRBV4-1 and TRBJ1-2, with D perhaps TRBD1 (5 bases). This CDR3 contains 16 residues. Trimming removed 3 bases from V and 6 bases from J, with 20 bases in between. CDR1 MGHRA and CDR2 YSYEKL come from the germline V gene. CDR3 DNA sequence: TGCGCCAGCAGCCAGACACCCGGGGGAATAATTGATGGCTACACCTTC. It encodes CASSQTPGGIIDGYTF.

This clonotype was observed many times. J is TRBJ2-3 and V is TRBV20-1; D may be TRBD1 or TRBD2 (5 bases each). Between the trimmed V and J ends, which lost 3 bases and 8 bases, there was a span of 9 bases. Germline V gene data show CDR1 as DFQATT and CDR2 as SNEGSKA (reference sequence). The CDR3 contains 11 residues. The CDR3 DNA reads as TGCAGTGCTAGGGGGGTGGGTACGCAGTATTTT. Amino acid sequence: CSARGVGTQYF.

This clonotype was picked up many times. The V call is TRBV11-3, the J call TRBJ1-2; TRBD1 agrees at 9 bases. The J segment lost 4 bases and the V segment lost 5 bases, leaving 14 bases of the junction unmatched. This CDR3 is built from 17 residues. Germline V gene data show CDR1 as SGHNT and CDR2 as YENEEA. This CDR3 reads CASSHRMGTGTAYGYTF. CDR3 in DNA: TGTGCCAGCAGCCATCGAATGGGGACAGGGACTGCCTATGGCTACACCTTC.

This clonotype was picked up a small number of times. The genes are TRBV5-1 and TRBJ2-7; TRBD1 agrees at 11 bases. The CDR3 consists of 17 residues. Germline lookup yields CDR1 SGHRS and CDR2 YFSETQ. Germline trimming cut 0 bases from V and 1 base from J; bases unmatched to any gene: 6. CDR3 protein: CASSLARDRGFSYEQYF. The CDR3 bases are TGCGCCAGCAGCTTGGCCCGGGACAGGGGGTTTTCCTACGAGCAGTACTTC.

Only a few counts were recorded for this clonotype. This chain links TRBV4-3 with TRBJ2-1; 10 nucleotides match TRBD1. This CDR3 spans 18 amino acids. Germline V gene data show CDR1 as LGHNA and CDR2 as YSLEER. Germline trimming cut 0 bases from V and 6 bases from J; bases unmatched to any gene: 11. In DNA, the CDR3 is TGCGCCAGCAGCCAAGATCTGCTCGGGACAGGGGTTTTCAATGAGCAGTTCTTC. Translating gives CASSQDLLGTGVFNEQFF.

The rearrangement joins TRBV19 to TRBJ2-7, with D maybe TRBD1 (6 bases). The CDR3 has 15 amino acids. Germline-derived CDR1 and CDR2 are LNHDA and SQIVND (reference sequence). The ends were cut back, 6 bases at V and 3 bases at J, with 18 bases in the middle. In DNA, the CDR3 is TGTGCCAGTAGACTACAGGGCCGTGGATACTACGAGCAGTACTTC. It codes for CASRLQGRGYYEQYF.

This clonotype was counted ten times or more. The CDR3 protein is CSARSSLVPYEQYF. The DNA of the CDR3 is TGCAGTGCTAGATCGAGCCTAGTTCCCTACGAGCAGTACTTC. The J gene is TRBJ2-7, the V gene TRBV20-1; D is undetermined. Trimming stripped 2 bases from V and 2 bases from J, with 13 bases between. The V gene's germline CDR1 is DFQATT and CDR2 SNEGSKA (reference sequence). This CDR3 has 14 amino acids.

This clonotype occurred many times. The CDR3 loop is CSARGTGGGNQPQHF. As DNA, the CDR3 is TGCAGTGCTAGAGGGACAGGGGGCGGCAATCAGCCCCAGCATTTT. The rearrangement joins TRBV20-1 to TRBJ1-5, with 11 bases that match TRBD1. The germline gives CDR1 DFQATT, CDR2 SNEGSKA (reference sequence). The CDR3 totals 15 residues. V lost 1 base and J lost 2; bases outside the gene matches: 1.

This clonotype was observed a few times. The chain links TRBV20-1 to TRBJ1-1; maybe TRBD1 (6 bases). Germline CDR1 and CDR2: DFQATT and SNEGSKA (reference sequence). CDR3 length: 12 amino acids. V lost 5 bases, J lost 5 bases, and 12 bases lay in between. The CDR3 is CSAEQGGTEAFF. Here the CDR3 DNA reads TGCAGTGCTGAACAGGGTGGTACTGAAGCTTTCTTT.

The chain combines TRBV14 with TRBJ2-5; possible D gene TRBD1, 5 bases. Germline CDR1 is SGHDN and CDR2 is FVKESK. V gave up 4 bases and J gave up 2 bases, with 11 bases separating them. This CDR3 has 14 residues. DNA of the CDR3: TGTGCCAGCAGCCGCGACAGTCTACAAGAGACCCAGTACTTC. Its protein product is CASSRDSLQETQYF.

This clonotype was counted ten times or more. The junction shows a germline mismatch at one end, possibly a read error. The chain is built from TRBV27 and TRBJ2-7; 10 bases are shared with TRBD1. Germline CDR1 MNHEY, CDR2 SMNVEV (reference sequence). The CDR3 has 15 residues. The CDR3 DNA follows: TGTGCCGGCAGTTGGCCGGGACAGGGGCTTCGGGAGCAGTACTTC. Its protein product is CAGSWPGQGLREQYF.

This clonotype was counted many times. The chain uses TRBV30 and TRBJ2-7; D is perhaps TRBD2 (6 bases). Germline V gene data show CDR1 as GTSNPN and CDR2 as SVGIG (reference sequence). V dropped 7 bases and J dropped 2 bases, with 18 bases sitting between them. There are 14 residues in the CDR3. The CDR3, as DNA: TGTGCCTCAAGCCATATGACGGGGGCCTACGAGCAGTACTTC. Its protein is CASSHMTGAYEQYF.

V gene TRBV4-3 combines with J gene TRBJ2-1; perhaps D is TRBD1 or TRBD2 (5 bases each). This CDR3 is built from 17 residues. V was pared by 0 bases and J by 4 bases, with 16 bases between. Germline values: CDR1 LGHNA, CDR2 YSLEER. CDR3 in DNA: TGCGCCAGCAGCCAAGAGATATTGCAGGGACCTTACAATGAGCAGTTCTTC. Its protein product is CASSQEILQGPYNEQFF.

The CDR3 nucleotides are TGTGCCAGTAGTACCCTACAGGGGACGGAGACCCAGTACTTC. This gives the protein CASSTLQGTETQYF. This sequence joins TRBV19 and TRBJ2-5; 7 bases map to TRBD1. From germline, CDR1 is LNHDA and CDR2 SQIVND (reference sequence). There are 14 residues in the CDR3. V shed 4 bases and J 5 bases; nucleotides not matched to a gene: 7.

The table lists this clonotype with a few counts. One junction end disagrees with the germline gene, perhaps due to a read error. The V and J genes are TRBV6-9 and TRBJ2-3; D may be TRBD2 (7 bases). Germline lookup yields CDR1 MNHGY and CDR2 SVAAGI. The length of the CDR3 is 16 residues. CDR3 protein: CASSYVAGASTGTQYF. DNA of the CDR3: TGTGCCAGCAGTTACGTCGCGGGGGCGAGCACAGGTACGCAGTATTTT.

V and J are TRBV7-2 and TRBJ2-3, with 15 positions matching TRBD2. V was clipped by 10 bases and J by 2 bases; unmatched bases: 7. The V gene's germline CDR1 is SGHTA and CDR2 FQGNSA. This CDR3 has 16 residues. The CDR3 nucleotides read TGTGCCACCGCGGGACTAGCGGGAGGAAACACAGATACGCAGTATTTT. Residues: CATAGLAGGNTDTQYF.

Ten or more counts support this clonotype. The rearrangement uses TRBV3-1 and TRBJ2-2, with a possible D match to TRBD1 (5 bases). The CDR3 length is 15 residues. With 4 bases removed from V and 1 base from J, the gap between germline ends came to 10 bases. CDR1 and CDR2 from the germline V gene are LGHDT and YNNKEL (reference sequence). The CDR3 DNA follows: TGTGCCAGCAGCCTTCACAGGCAGAACACCGGGGAGCTGTTTTTT. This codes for CASSLHRQNTGELFF.

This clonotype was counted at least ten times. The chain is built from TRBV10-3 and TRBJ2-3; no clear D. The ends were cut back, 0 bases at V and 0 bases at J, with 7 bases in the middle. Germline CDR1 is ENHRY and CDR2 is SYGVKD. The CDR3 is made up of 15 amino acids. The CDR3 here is CAISESDGSTDTQYF. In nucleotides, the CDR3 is TGTGCCATCAGTGAGTCTGACGGTAGCACAGATACGCAGTATTTT.

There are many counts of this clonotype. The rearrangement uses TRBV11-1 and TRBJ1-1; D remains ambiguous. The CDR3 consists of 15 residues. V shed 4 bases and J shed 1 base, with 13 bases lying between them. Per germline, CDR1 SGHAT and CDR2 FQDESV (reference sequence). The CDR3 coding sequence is TGTGCCAGCAGCTCTCCCGGAAACGGGAACACTGAAGCTTTCTTT. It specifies CASSSPGNGNTEAFF.

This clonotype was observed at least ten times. This CDR3 is CASSFPGRLDYGYTF. The CDR3 nucleotides read TGTGCCAGCAGTTTCCCCGGGAGGCTAGACTATGGCTACACCTTC. The chain combines TRBV28 with TRBJ1-2; D not certain. Looked up from germline, CDR1 is MDHEN and CDR2 is SYDVKM. V lost 3 bases to trimming and J lost 3 bases, with 14 bases between them. This CDR3 region has 15 residues.

CDR3 amino acids: CASSLDPGGTGANVLTF. The CDR3 DNA is TGCGCCAGCAGCTTGGACCCAGGGGGGACTGGGGCCAACGTCCTGACTTTC. The chain has TRBV5-1 and TRBJ2-6; D is perhaps TRBD1 (7 bases). Deletions cut 0 bases from V and 2 bases from J, with 12 bases between. The CDR3 contains 17 residues. Germline assignment: CDR1 SGHRS and CDR2 YFSETQ.

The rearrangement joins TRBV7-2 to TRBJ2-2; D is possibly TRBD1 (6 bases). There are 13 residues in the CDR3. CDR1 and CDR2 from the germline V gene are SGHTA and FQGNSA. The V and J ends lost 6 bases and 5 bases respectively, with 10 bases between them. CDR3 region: CASRNRVTGELFF. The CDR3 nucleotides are TGTGCCAGCAGAAACAGGGTGACCGGGGAGCTGTTTTTT.

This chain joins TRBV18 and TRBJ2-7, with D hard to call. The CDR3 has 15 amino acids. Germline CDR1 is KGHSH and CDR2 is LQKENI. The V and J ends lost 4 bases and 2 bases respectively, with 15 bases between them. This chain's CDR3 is CASSLDLVSTYEQYF. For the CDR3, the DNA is TGTGCCAGCTCACTTGATCTGGTCTCGACCTACGAGCAGTACTTC.

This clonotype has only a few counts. As DNA, the CDR3 is TGTGCCAGCAGCCCAACGGGGCGGGCTGAAGCTTTCTTT. Encoded protein: CASSPTGRAEAFF. J is TRBJ1-1 and V is TRBV7-3, with D maybe TRBD1 (5 bases). This CDR3 has 13 amino acids. Trimming took off 5 bases at V and 6 bases at J, with 13 bases between the two ends. Germline V gene sequence: CDR1 SGHTA, CDR2 FQGTGA. The full variable domain, rest sourced from reference TRBV7-3 and TRBJ1-1, is GAGVSQTPSNKVTEKGKYVELRCDPISGHTALYWYRQSLGQGPEFLIYFQGTGAADDSGLPNDRFFAVRPEGSVSTLKIQRTERGDSAVYLCASSPTGRAEAFFGQGTRLTVV.

The CDR3: CASSSGPKTGTGELFF. The CDR3 DNA reads as TGTGCCAGCAGCTCCGGTCCTAAAACAGGGACCGGGGAGCTGTTTTTT. The V and J genes are TRBV7-3 and TRBJ2-2, with D maybe TRBD1 (6 bases). Trimming took off 4 bases at V and 5 bases at J, with 17 bases between the two ends. The CDR3 loop spans 16 amino acids. CDR1 is SGHTA and CDR2 is FQGTGA in the germline V gene.

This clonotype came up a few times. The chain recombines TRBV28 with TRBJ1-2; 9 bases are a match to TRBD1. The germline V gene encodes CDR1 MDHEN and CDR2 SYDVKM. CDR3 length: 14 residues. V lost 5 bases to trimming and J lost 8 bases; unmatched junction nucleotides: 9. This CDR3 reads CASSHPGQGLGYTF. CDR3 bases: TGTGCCAGCAGTCATCCGGGACAGGGCCTGGGCTACACCTTC.

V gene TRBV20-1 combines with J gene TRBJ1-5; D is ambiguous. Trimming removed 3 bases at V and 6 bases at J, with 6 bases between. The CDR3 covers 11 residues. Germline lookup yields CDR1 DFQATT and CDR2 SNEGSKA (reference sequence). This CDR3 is CSASSSQPQHF. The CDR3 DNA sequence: TGCAGTGCTAGTTCAAGTCAGCCCCAGCATTTT.

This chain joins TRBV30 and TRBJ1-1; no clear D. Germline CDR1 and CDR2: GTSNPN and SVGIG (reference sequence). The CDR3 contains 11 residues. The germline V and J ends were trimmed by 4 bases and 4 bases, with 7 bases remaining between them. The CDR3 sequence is CAWTFGTEAFF. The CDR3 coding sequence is TGTGCCTGGACCTTTGGCACTGAAGCTTTCTTT.